This T cell receptor (beta chain) was identified in a study of CD8+ T cells in alopecia areata. Researchers took lesional scalp punch biopsies and peripheral blood from people who were alopecia areata patients. Sequencing used cDNA as its template, made by extracting RNA and reverse transcribing it. Sequencing used immunoSEQ multiplex PCR; TCRdb keeps in-frame clones, though not all of them. This table holds tens of thousands of clones, roughly half found once. Germline assignment: CDR1 MNHNS and CDR2 SASEGT. CDR3 length equals 14 residues. Losses at the gene ends were 8 bases for V and 1 base for J; bases not matched to a gene: 8.

The TCR comes from a human donor with alopecia areata. This chain links TRBV6-1 with TRBJ2-7; TRBD1 matches at 7 bases. Sequenced here: CD8+ T cells sorted from blood, sampled at week 0. The CDR3 nucleotides read TGTGCCAGCTCTCCTGGGACAGAGTCCTACGAGCAGTACTTC. Translating it yields CASSPGTESYEQYF.